A single sample gave rise to the 4 T cell receptor beta chains below, sequenced in a study of long-term antiretroviral therapy in people with HIV. At the survey level, the v3.0 immunoSEQ assay was run. Method: immunoSEQ multiplex PCR; TCRdb's copy keeps in-frame clones and lacks some. In the table there are more than 20,000 clones, 86% of which are singletons. The sample in question was unsorted PBMCs, obtained approximately 2.6 years after starting antiretroviral therapy. These TCRs come from a man aged 40-49 years with HIV.

The chain is built from TRBV10-3 and TRBJ1-1, with D perhaps TRBD1 (5 bases). The CDR3 is 14 residues long. V lost 0 bases to trimming and J lost 2 bases, with 7 bases between them. CDR1 and CDR2 (germline): ENHRY, SYGVKD. This chain's CDR3 is CAISESGVNTEAFF. In DNA form, the CDR3 reads TGTGCCATCAGTGAGTCGGGGGTAAACACTGAAGCTTTCTTT.

The DNA for the CDR3 is TGTGCCTGGACCGACCCGGGGGGCATGAACACTGAAGCTTTCTTT. This encodes CAWTDPGGMNTEAFF. The chain recombines TRBV30 with TRBJ1-1; the D gene is possibly TRBD1 (6 bases). V lost 4 bases and J lost 0, with 15 bases in between. The CDR3 sequence is 15 residues long. Germline CDR1 GTSNPN, CDR2 SVGIG (reference sequence). The full variable domain, rest sourced from reference TRBV30 and TRBJ1-1, is SQTIHQWPATLVQPVGSPLSLECTVEGTSNPNLYWYRQAAGRGLQLLFYSVGIGQISSEVPQNLSASRPQDRQFILSSKKLLLSDSGFYLCAWTDPGGMNTEAFFGQGTRLTVV.

J is TRBJ2-2 and V is TRBV20-1; D is ambiguous. Germline V gene lookup returns CDR1 DFQATT and CDR2 SNEGSKA (reference sequence). V shed 5 bases and J shed 13 bases, with 14 bases lying between them. The CDR3 runs to 11 residues. CDR3 bases: TGCAGTGCTCACGGGTTCGGCGGGCTGTTTTTT. Translation gives CSAHGFGGLFF.

The CDR3 loop reads CASSDIAGVNYGEETQYF. CDR3 sequence (DNA): TGTGCCAGCAGTGATATAGCGGGAGTTAATTATGGAGAAGAGACCCAGTACTTC. This chain joins TRBV6-1 and TRBJ2-5, with 9 bases aligning to TRBD2. There are 18 residues in the CDR3. After removal of 3 bases from V and 3 bases from J, the junction contained 14 bases not matched to a gene. Germline assignment: CDR1 MNHNS and CDR2 SASEGT.